Presented here are 27 T cell receptor beta chains from one specimen sequenced in a study of vaccination effects on CD4 cells after COVID-19. After expansion with viral peptide pools in the ViraFEST assay, antigen-specific CD4+ T cells were sequenced. Researchers isolated CD4+ T cells once less than 13 days of culture had elapsed. The repertoire was sequenced with immunoSEQ multiplex PCR; TCRdb's copy has only in-frame clones and lacks some. The sample contains 50,000 to 75,000 clones, 81% of which appear only once. These receptors' antigens are unknown. The sample in question was CD4+ T cells from PBMCs cultured with HCoV-229E spike peptides, obtained before COVID-19 vaccination. These receptors were taken from a human donor who received a COVID-19 vaccine.

The chain combines TRBV18 with TRBJ2-1; 7 bases line up with TRBD2. V lost 6 bases to trimming and J lost 5 bases; unmatched junction nucleotides: 7. Germline V gene data show CDR1 as KGHSH and CDR2 as LQKENI. CDR3 size: 14 residues. The CDR3 region has the DNA TGTGCCAGCTCCCCGAGCGGGGCAGACAATGAGCAGTTCTTC. The encoded protein is CASSPSGADNEQFF.

The chain carries TRBV24-1 and TRBJ2-5, with a tentative D call TRBD2 (5 bases). The CDR3 sequence is 15 residues long. Germline CDR1 and CDR2: KGHDR and SFDVKD. Trimming cost V 4 bases and J 4 bases, with 15 bases left between them. DNA for the CDR3: TGTGCCACCAGTGACAGAGTTTTAAGCGGAGAGACCCAGTACTTC. This codes for CATSDRVLSGETQYF.

The chain carries TRBV4-1 and TRBJ1-4; D is undetermined. The CDR3 runs to 15 residues. V lost 6 bases, J lost 0 bases, and 11 bases lay in between. Germline assignment: CDR1 MGHRA and CDR2 YSYEKL. CDR3 DNA: TGCGCCAGCAGGACGGCATATACAACTAATGAAAAACTGTTTTTT. Translating it yields CASRTAYTTNEKLFF.

The CDR3 nucleotides read TGTGCCAGCAGCTTAACGGTCACGAACACTGAAGCTTTCTTT. Translation gives CASSLTVTNTEAFF. The chain combines TRBV7-3 with TRBJ1-1; D gene unclear. V lost 0 bases and J 1 base, leaving 6 bases between the germline ends. This CDR3 has 14 residues. CDR1 is SGHTA, CDR2 FQGTGA, per germline. The variable domain in full, completed from reference TRBV7-3 and TRBJ1-1, reads GAGVSQTPSNKVTEKGKYVELRCDPISGHTALYWYRQSLGQGPEFLIYFQGTGAADDSGLPNDRFFAVRPEGSVSTLKIQRTERGDSAVYLCASSLTVTNTEAFFGQGTRLTVV.

In its sample, this clone was seen once. This chain uses TRBV7-9 with TRBJ1-6; D is possibly TRBD1 (5 bases). The V end lost 5 bases, the J end lost 7 bases, and 9 bases lay between the germline ends. The CDR3 sequence is 13 residues long. Germline CDR1 is SEHNR and CDR2 is FQNEAQ (reference sequence). The CDR3 protein is CASSPGGNSPLHF. The CDR3 DNA sequence: TGTGCCAGCAGCCCGGGGGGGAATTCACCCCTCCACTTT.

This clone occurred a few times. The sample carries other DNA sequences with the same CDR3. The rearrangement uses TRBV5-4 and TRBJ2-2; 8 bases line up with TRBD2. V lost 3 bases to trimming and J lost 4 bases; unmatched junction nucleotides: 2. The CDR3 consists of 14 residues. Germline V gene lookup returns CDR1 SGHNT and CDR2 YYREEE (reference sequence). In nucleotides, the CDR3 is TGTGCCAGCAGCTCCGCGGGGGGCACCGGGGAGCTGTTTTTT. This sequence encodes CASSSAGGTGELFF.

CDR3 sequence: CASSSGLAGYNEQFF. In DNA form, the CDR3 reads TGTGCCAGCAGCAGCGGACTAGCGGGGTACAATGAGCAGTTCTTC. The genes are TRBV5-6 and TRBJ2-1; 12 bases line up with TRBD2. V lost 4 bases, J lost 4 bases, and 3 bases stayed unmatched. The CDR3 has 15 amino acids. Looked up from germline, CDR1 is SGHDT and CDR2 is YYEEEE.

The chain carries TRBV7-9 and TRBJ2-5; D call uncertain. CDR3 length equals 11 residues. V gave up 5 bases and J gave up 7 bases, with 8 bases separating them. Per germline, CDR1 SEHNR and CDR2 FQNEAQ (reference sequence). The DNA for the CDR3 is TGTGCCAGCAGCCCAACCGGGACCCAGTACTTC. Translated, it gives CASSPTGTQYF. Supplemented by reference TRBV7-9 and TRBJ2-5, the full variable domain reads DTGVSQNPRHKITKRGQNVTFRCDPISEHNRLYWYRQTLGQGPEFLTYFQNEAQLEKSRLLSDRFSAERPKGSFSTLEIQRTEQGDSAMYLCASSPTGTQYFGPGTRLLVL.

V gene TRBV19 combines with J gene TRBJ2-1; 7 bases match TRBD2. J was trimmed by 2 bases and V by 7 bases; bases with no gene match: 5. Germline assignment: CDR1 LNHDA and CDR2 SQIVND (reference sequence). This CDR3 is built from 14 residues. The CDR3 sequence is CASTNAGAYNEQFF. The DNA for the CDR3 is TGTGCCAGTACCAACGCGGGGGCCTACAATGAGCAGTTCTTC.

This clone has only a few counts. CDR3 in amino acids: CASSVAGGLTEAFF. In DNA, the CDR3 is TGTGCCAGCAGCGTAGCTGGGGGTTTGACTGAAGCTTTCTTT. V and J are TRBV9 and TRBJ1-1; D is possibly TRBD1 (5 bases). CDR3 size: 14 residues. V was trimmed by 0 bases and J by 5 bases, leaving 11 bases between them. CDR1 and CDR2 from the germline V gene are SGDLS and YYNGEE.

V is TRBV5-8 and J is TRBJ2-7, with D uncertain. CDR3 length: 14 amino acids. The germline V gene has CDR1 SGHTS and CDR2 YDEGEE. V lost 3 bases, J lost 2 bases, and 12 bases lay in between. The CDR3 coding sequence is TGTGCCAGCAGCTGGATTACTGAACCCTACGAGCAGTACGTC. Protein product: CASSWITEPYEQYV.

The chain has TRBV7-2 and TRBJ1-5; TRBD1 matches at 8 bases. The CDR3 covers 18 residues. The trim removed 0 bases at V and 7 bases at J, leaving 14 bases unmatched. Germline CDR1 SGHTA, CDR2 FQGNSA. In DNA form, the CDR3 reads TGTGCCAGCAGCTTAGCGTGGCGACAGGGGCGTGGGGAACAGCCCCAGCATTTT. This sequence encodes CASSLAWRQGRGEQPQHF.

The rearrangement links TRBV5-1 to TRBJ2-1; TRBD1 or TRBD2 may be the D gene (5 bases each). CDR1 and CDR2 from the germline V gene are SGHRS and YFSETQ. The CDR3 contains 14 residues. Deletions cut 4 bases from V and 8 bases from J, with 16 bases between. CDR3 residues: CASSLGPGRDEQFF. CDR3 DNA sequence: TGCGCCAGCAGCCTGGGACCTGGAAGGGATGAGCAGTTCTTC.

The rearrangement joins TRBV9 to TRBJ1-3; a possible D gene is TRBD1 (5 bases). V dropped 7 bases and J dropped 0 bases, with 11 bases sitting between them. Germline V gene lookup returns CDR1 SGDLS and CDR2 YYNGEE. This CDR3 spans 14 amino acids. CDR3 residues: CASGPGGSGNTIYF. The DNA of the CDR3 is TGTGCCAGCGGTCCGGGGGGCTCTGGAAACACCATATATTTT.

The CDR3 loop is CASSTTTGNYGYTF. The CDR3 DNA reads as TGTGCCAGCAGTACCACGACAGGGAACTATGGCTACACCTTC. The V and J genes are TRBV27 and TRBJ1-2; TRBD1 agrees at 7 bases. The CDR3 is 14 residues long. Germline assignment: CDR1 MNHEY and CDR2 SMNVEV (reference sequence). The ends lost 5 bases at V and 2 bases at J; junction bases unmatched: 5.

V usage is TRBV7-2 and J usage is TRBJ1-1; D unresolved. Germline CDR1 reads SGHTA; CDR2 reads FQGNSA. With 1 base removed from V and 1 base from J, the gap between germline ends came to 4 bases. The CDR3 totals 13 residues. In DNA, the CDR3 is TGTGCCAGCAGCTTAGGACAGAACACTGAAGCTTTCTTT. Translated: CASSLGQNTEAFF.

The sample holds a few counts of this clone. The rearrangement uses TRBV6-2 or TRBV6-3 and TRBJ1-6; D is undetermined. Trimming left V 2 bases short and J 7 bases short, with 12 bases between. Germline CDR1 and CDR2: MNHEY and SVGEGT. The CDR3 sequence is 15 residues long. The CDR3: CASSYLALQNSPLHF. The CDR3 coding sequence is TGTGCCAGCAGTTACCTAGCATTACAGAATTCACCCCTCCACTTT.

The chain recombines TRBV7-9 with TRBJ1-4, with D possibly being TRBD1 (5 bases). In germline, CDR1 is SEHNR, CDR2 FQNEAQ (reference sequence). CDR3 length equals 14 residues. V was shortened by 4 bases and J by 5 bases, with 11 bases between the two germline ends. The CDR3 protein is CASSSTERNEKLFF. The CDR3 coding sequence is TGTGCCAGCAGCTCGACAGAGAGAAATGAAAAACTGTTTTTT.

The chain has TRBV29-1 and TRBJ2-5; 7 bases line up with TRBD1. Germline CDR1 and CDR2: SQVTM and ANQGSEA. The CDR3 length is 12 residues. Unmatched junction bases numbered 7, after V lost 6 bases and J lost 6 bases. CDR3 coding DNA: TGCAGCGTGGGGGACAGTTTACAGACCCAGTACTTC. The encoded protein is CSVGDSLQTQYF.

This clone has more than one count but fewer than ten. The chain carries TRBV6-5 and TRBJ1-2; 7 bases are shared with TRBD1. CDR3 length: 14 residues. In germline, CDR1 is MNHEY, CDR2 SVGAGI. V lost 6 bases and J lost 6; bases outside the gene matches: 10. CDR3 coding DNA: TGTGCCAGCAGACGCCCCACAGGGGCGAATGGCTACACCTTC. It specifies CASRRPTGANGYTF.

This chain uses TRBV28 with TRBJ1-5, with D unclear. Trimming shortened V by 3 bases and J by 6 bases, and 6 bases separated the two germline ends. Germline V gene data show CDR1 as MDHEN and CDR2 as SYDVKM. This CDR3 contains 12 residues. The CDR3 sequence is CASSLEIQPQHF. Here the CDR3 DNA reads TGTGCCAGCAGTTTGGAGATTCAGCCCCAGCATTTT. The full variable domain, rest sourced from reference TRBV28 and TRBJ1-5, is DVKVTQSSRYLVKRTGEKVFLECVQDMDHENMFWYRQDPGLGLRLIYFSYDVKMKEKGDIPEGYSVSREKKERFSLILESASTNQTSMYLCASSLEIQPQHFGDGTRLSIL.

V gene TRBV9 combines with J gene TRBJ2-2; TRBD1 might be the D (5 bases). V was clipped by 1 base and J by 7 bases, with 17 bases between them. Germline V gives CDR1 SGDLS, CDR2 YYNGEE. This CDR3 region has 16 residues. CDR3 DNA sequence: TGTGCCAGCAGCGTAAGCTCGATAGGGGCCAACGGGGAGCTGTTTTTT. Residues: CASSVSSIGANGELFF.

This chain links TRBV6-5 with TRBJ1-5; TRBD1 agrees at 10 bases. Trimming at V came to 4 bases and at J to 3 bases, leaving 6 bases not matched to a gene. Germline V gene sequence: CDR1 MNHEY, CDR2 SVGAGI. The CDR3 is 16 amino acids. The CDR3 bases are TGTGCCAGCAGTTCCGGGACAGGGGTTTTCAATCAGCCCCAGCATTTT. Translated: CASSSGTGVFNQPQHF.

This clone was observed once. V gene TRBV14 combines with J gene TRBJ2-5; D not certain. The germline V and J ends were trimmed by 2 bases and 2 bases, with 9 bases remaining between them. The CDR3 loop spans 14 amino acids. Germline CDR1 SGHDN, CDR2 FVKESK. The CDR3 DNA follows: TGTGCCAGCAGCCAACATCTTGGTCAAGAGACCCAGTACTTC. It encodes CASSQHLGQETQYF.

This chain joins TRBV30 and TRBJ1-1, with a tentative D call TRBD1 (5 bases). Germline V gene data show CDR1 as GTSNPN and CDR2 as SVGIG (reference sequence). This CDR3 spans 12 amino acids. V lost 2 bases and J lost 13, with 17 bases in between. CDR3: CAWSRPLSQVFF. For the CDR3, the DNA is TGTGCCTGGAGTAGGCCCCTTTCACAGGTTTTCTTT.

The rearrangement links TRBV18 to TRBJ2-5; D remains ambiguous. The CDR3 covers 14 residues. V was cut by 4 bases and J by 4 bases, with 13 bases left in between. Germline-derived CDR1 and CDR2 are KGHSH and LQKENI. The CDR3 sequence is CASSLGRARETQYF. CDR3 nucleotide sequence: TGTGCCAGCTCACTGGGCCGGGCGAGAGAGACCCAGTACTTC.

This CDR3 is CASSLTSGLAGADYNEQFF. CDR3 sequence (DNA): TGCGCCAGCAGCTTAACGTCGGGACTAGCGGGGGCCGACTACAATGAGCAGTTCTTC. The J gene is TRBJ2-1, the V gene TRBV5-1; TRBD2 matches 14 bases. The CDR3 runs 19 residues. The germline gives CDR1 SGHRS, CDR2 YFSETQ. The V segment lost 2 bases and the J segment 3 bases; nucleotides outside the gene matches: 10.